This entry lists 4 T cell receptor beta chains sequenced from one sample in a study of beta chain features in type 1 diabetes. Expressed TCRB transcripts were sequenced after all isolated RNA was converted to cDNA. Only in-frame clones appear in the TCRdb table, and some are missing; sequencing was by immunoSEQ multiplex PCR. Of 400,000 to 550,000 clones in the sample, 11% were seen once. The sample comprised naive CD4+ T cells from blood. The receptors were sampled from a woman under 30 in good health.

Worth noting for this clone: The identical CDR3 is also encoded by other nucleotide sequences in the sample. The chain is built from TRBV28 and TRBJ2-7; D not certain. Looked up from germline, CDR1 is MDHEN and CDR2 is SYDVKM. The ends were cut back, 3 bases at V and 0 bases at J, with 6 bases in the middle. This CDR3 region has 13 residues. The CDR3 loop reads CASSLGSSYEQYV. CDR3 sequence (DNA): TGTGCCAGCAGTTTGGGCAGCTCCTACGAGCAGTACGTC.

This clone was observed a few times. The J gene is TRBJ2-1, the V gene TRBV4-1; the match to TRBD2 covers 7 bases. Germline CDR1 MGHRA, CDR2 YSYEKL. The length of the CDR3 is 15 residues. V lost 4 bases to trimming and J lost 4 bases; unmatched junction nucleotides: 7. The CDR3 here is CASSRTSDHYNEQFF. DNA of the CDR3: TGCGCCAGCAGCCGTACTAGCGACCATTACAATGAGCAGTTCTTC.

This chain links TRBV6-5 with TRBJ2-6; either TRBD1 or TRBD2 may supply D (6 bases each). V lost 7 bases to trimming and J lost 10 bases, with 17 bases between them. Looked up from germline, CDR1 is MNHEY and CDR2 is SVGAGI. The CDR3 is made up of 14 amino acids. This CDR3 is CASTPGQGRNVLTF. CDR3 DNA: TGTGCCAGCACCCCCGGCCAGGGGAGGAACGTCCTGACTTTC.

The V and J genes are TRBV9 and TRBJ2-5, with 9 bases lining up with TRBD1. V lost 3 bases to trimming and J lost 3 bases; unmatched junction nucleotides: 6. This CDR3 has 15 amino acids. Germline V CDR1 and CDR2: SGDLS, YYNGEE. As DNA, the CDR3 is TGTGCCAGCAGCGCTACCGGGACAGGGAAAGAGACCCAGTACTTC. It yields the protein CASSATGTGKETQYF.